These 4 T cell receptor beta chains were sequenced from one sample in a study of spatial heterogeneity in lung cancer. As to time point: sample taken at primary tumor resection. Unsorted whole RNA of tumor, nontumor lung or frozen PBMC was sequenced. TCRdb reprocessed the 5' RACE reads with MiXCR, giving one entry per CDR3 protein. This table holds approximately 7,200 distinct CDR3 sequences, about 5% found once. The sequences come from normal lung tissue next to the tumor, collected at surgery. All receptors derive from a female donor with early-stage non-small cell lung cancer.

This clonotype is medium-sized (0.01 to 0.1%) by share. J is TRBJ2-3 and V is TRBV6-5; D gene uncertain. The V gene's germline CDR1 is MNHEY and CDR2 SVGAGI. The V end lost 4 bases, the J end lost 2 bases, and 10 bases lay between the germline ends. The CDR3 length is 14 residues. CDR3 DNA sequence: TGTGCCAGCAGTTCTGACGGTTACACAGATACGCAGTATTTT. Protein: CASSSDGYTDTQYF.

This clonotype was seen many times. The rearrangement links TRBV9 to TRBJ2-6; D is unclear. Germline CDR1 reads SGDLS; CDR2 reads YYNGEE. The CDR3 spans 14 residues. The V end lost 4 bases, the J end lost 2 bases, and 7 bases lay between the germline ends. In DNA, the CDR3 is TGTGCCAGCAGCTCTCCTACTGGGGCCAACGTCCTGACTTTC. It encodes CASSSPTGANVLTF.

This clonotype was recorded many times. The chain recombines TRBV20-1 with TRBJ1-1; the D gene is possibly TRBD1 (6 bases). This CDR3 has 14 amino acids. Per germline, CDR1 DFQATT and CDR2 SNEGSKA (reference sequence). Trimming shortened V by 3 bases and J by 2 bases, and 13 bases separated the two germline ends. Here the CDR3 DNA reads TGCAGTGCTAGGTCGGGGGGCGTAAACACTGAAGCTTTCTTT. Protein product: CSARSGGVNTEAFF.

By frequency in the sample, this clonotype is medium-sized (0.01 to 0.1%). The rearrangement uses TRBV28 and TRBJ2-6; tentatively, D is TRBD1 (5 bases). This CDR3 contains 16 residues. The V end was cut by 3 bases, the J end by 0 bases, with 9 bases between. Per germline, CDR1 MDHEN and CDR2 SYDVKM. The CDR3: CASSFSGFSGANVLTF. The CDR3 coding sequence is TGTGCCAGCAGTTTCTCAGGGTTCTCTGGGGCCAACGTCCTGACTTTC.